These 9 T cell receptor beta chains were all obtained from the same sample, sequenced in a study of cytomegalovirus exposure and HLA in healthy donors. The protocol was immunoSEQ multiplex PCR, while the TCRdb copy is restricted to in-frame clones and leaves out a portion. The sample carries about 130,000 clones, approximately 92% recorded once. The sequenced sample was PBMCs. The receptors shown here come from a woman between 18 and 30 years old in good health and CMV-seropositive.

This clone was found once. This chain links TRBV6-5 with TRBJ1-1, with 9 nucleotides matching TRBD1. Trimming took 6 bases from V and 4 from J; bases not matched to a gene: 3. Germline-derived CDR1 and CDR2 are MNHEY and SVGAGI. CDR3 length: 13 residues. In DNA, the CDR3 is TGTGCCAGCAGCCGGACAGGGGCCACTGAAGCTTTCTTT. Encoded protein: CASSRTGATEAFF.

The genes are TRBV10-3 and TRBJ2-7; 7 bases align to TRBD1. The V segment lost 7 bases and the J segment 4 bases; nucleotides outside the gene matches: 13. Germline V gene lookup returns CDR1 ENHRY and CDR2 SYGVKD. The CDR3 extends over 15 amino acids. The CDR3 loop reads CAIMSDEGRGYEQYF. The CDR3 bases are TGTGCCATCATGAGCGATGAGGGCAGGGGGTACGAGCAGTACTTC.

The rearrangement links TRBV28 to TRBJ2-7; D is uncertain. Trimming removed 4 bases from V and 3 bases from J, with 13 bases in between. CDR1 is MDHEN, CDR2 SYDVKM, per germline. The CDR3 is made up of 14 amino acids. CDR3 DNA sequence: TGTGCCAGCAGTTACCTTCCCAGGAACTACGAGCAGTACTTC. Translating gives CASSYLPRNYEQYF.

A few counts support this clone. CDR3 nucleotides: TGTGCCAGCAGCGATACCCTATTAGGGGTGAAAGGATACACTGAAGCTTTCTTT. Its translation is CASSDTLLGVKGYTEAFF. The V gene is TRBV25-1, the J gene TRBJ1-1; TRBD1 is a possible D gene (5 bases). Germline values: CDR1 MGHDK, CDR2 SYGVNS. CDR3 length: 18 residues. Trimming stripped 6 bases from V and 3 bases from J, with 26 bases between.

CDR3 loop: CASSILWGDYGYTF. The CDR3 DNA reads as TGTGCCAGTAGTATCCTCTGGGGCGATTATGGCTACACCTTC. The gene calls are TRBV19 and TRBJ1-2, with D possibly TRBD1 on 5 matching bases. The CDR3 spans 14 residues. Germline V CDR1 and CDR2: LNHDA, SQIVND (reference sequence). Trimming took 3 bases from V and 5 from J, leaving 13 bases between them. The full variable domain, with the rest looked up from reference TRBV19 and TRBJ1-2, is DGGITQSPKYLFRKEGQNVTLSCEQNLNHDAMYWYRQDPGQGLRLIYYSQIVNDFQKGDIAEGYSVSREKKESFPLTVTSAQKNPTAFYLCASSILWGDYGYTFGSGTRLTVV.

The chain combines TRBV19 with TRBJ2-1, with 8 bases that match TRBD2. Germline V gene data show CDR1 as LNHDA and CDR2 as SQIVND (reference sequence). The CDR3 has 17 amino acids. The trim removed 5 bases at V and 0 bases at J, leaving 9 bases unmatched. CDR3 region: CASSPGTRLSSYNEQFF. CDR3 nucleotide sequence: TGTGCCAGTAGTCCAGGGACTAGACTCAGCTCCTACAATGAGCAGTTCTTC.

The V gene is TRBV4-1, the J gene TRBJ2-3, with a possible D match to TRBD1 (6 bases). The CDR3 spans 14 residues. Trimming took off 2 bases at V and 5 bases at J, with 11 bases between the two ends. Germline V CDR1 and CDR2: MGHRA, YSYEKL. The CDR3 coding sequence is TGCGCCAGCAGCCAACCCCAGGGGAAAGATACGCAGTATTTT. Translation gives CASSQPQGKDTQYF.

The rearrangement links TRBV5-1 to TRBJ2-5; 14 bases agree with TRBD2. The CDR3 runs to 16 residues. CDR1 and CDR2 (germline): SGHRS, YFSETQ. V shed 1 base and J 5 bases; nucleotides not matched to a gene: 4. DNA of the CDR3: TGCGCCAGCAGCTTGCGACTAGCGGGGGGGCTGGAGACCCAGTACTTC. This codes for CASSLRLAGGLETQYF.

The chain joins TRBV5-6 to TRBJ1-2, with TRBD1 identical over 9 bases. Germline-derived CDR1 and CDR2 are SGHDT and YYEEEE. V gave up 3 bases and J gave up 4 bases; unmatched junction bases: 7. The CDR3 sequence is 15 residues long. DNA of the CDR3: TGTGCCAGCAGCTGGGGGGACAGGGTTGTCTATGGCTACACCTTC. It yields the protein CASSWGDRVVYGYTF.